Here is one T cell receptor (beta chain) with its context. No antigen is known for it. It has no much larger one-base neighbor in the sample; base qualities were not kept. The germline V gene gives CDR1 as SGHVS and CDR2 as FNYEAQ. V is reduced by 2 bases and J by 2 bases, leaving a spacing of 14 bases between them. Spanning cysteine to phenylalanine, the CDR3 consists of 16 amino acids. Only the CDR3 DNA stays, 48 bases, in frame from base 1. The immunoSEQ hsTCRB v3.0 assay was used at survey level resolution to sequence the TRB variable region. A depth of about 40,000-50,000 T-cell genomes per sample was targeted for TRB sequencing. TRB libraries were pooled and sequenced on an Illumina MiSeq using a v3 150-cycle kit. For the original study's pipeline: Repertoire analysis was run in R within a reproducible Nextflow workflow that covered QC, data transformation and analysis. LymphoSeq2, an R package for exploring AIRR-Seq data, was used to implement custom analyses. After excluding several samples that yielded fewer than 5000 total TRB sequences, 190 or so HIV repertoires remained for analysis. Among the 170 to 200 HIV repertoires that were kept, under 60 were collected before ART initiation and under 150 were collected after ART initiation. Each repertoire was downsampled to 5000 TRB nucleotide sequences, and summary statistics were averaged across 100 downsampling iterations. The analysis kept only TRB sequences whose CDR3 regions were at least seven amino acids long. A Shannon entropy-derived clonality score and the Gini coefficient were used to measure diversity. In the repertoire networks, any two of the top 5000 CDR3 amino acid sequences were linked whenever the two sequences differed by an edit distance of one. For TRB CDR3 amino acid sequences, antigen specificity groups and MHC restriction were predicted with GLIPH2. Known CMV, EBV, HIV or tissue antigen associations were flagged by matching CDR3 amino acid sequences against VDJdb and McPAS-TCR. Pre-ART, post-ART and control groups were compared with Wilcoxon signed-rank tests and Holm-Bonferroni correction. TCRdb stores this immuneACCESS table with in-frame sequences only. Part of the clones is absent; in the studies checked, under half of the shortfall reflects unresolved V genes, and no reason is known for the rest. D and trimming were read from the DNA, whereas the V and J calls and clone size are those reported in that table. This sample has fewer than 25,000 clones in its table, and 80% to 85% of those were observed once. Approximately 15% of the sample rests with the top ten.

The sample comes from a study of long-term antiretroviral therapy in people with HIV (dated by TCRdb to 2021 to 2024). Describing the broader study: The earliest samples were collected about a decade before the 2015 WHO recommendation for immediate ART, when ART was typically delayed until CD4 counts fell. Whether ART initiation and durable HIV suppression were associated with changes in peripheral blood TRB repertoire composition and diversity was tested in a retrospective serial study. The cohort contributed 150 to 200 cryopreserved PBMC samples from about 29 adults with confirmed HIV infection, collected serially over a mean of roughly 6 years (range 1-12). About 35% of the 30 participants with HIV were female. No cross-contamination during QIAcube processing was shown when test extractions of a monoclonal T-cell line were performed alongside approximately 32 polyclonal samples. Overall study outcomes, separate from this receptor: Expanded TRB clones identified before ART initiation dominated the repertoire across all time points, though the dominance fluctuated and decreased in many PLHIV after ART. The samples were dated from about 2004 to 2018, and the ART regimens that were used may be less effective than current ART regimens. Because PBMC availability was limited, only the TCR beta chain was sequenced, with no alpha chain pairing. Inferences about post-ART repertoire changes were limited because no data were available on ART adherence, viral resistance or therapy changes. Narrower CDR3 length ranges were observed in HIV repertoires than in controls, and an antigen-experienced repertoire with only a slight naive shift after ART was suggested by the network structure. Because cell numbers in pre-ART samples were limited, unsorted PBMC were profiled instead of sorted CD4+ and CD8+ T cells. Starting ART was linked to a significant rise in TRB diversity, yet even with long-term ART the diversity remained significantly lower than in transplant donor controls.

Inclusion was restricted to participants for whom at least one PBMC sample before ART initiation and at least two post-ART samples were available. Treatment was received in the United States of America by all participants with HIV. Before DNA extraction, cryopreserved samples containing roughly 0.85-11 million PBMC were thawed and washed. At the time of the earliest PBMC sample for each participant with HIV, ages ranged from about 23 to 60 years. PBMC samples from each participant spanned 1-4 timepoints before ART initiation and 2-8 timepoints after ART initiation, with a median of 7 samples. For every participant, serial HIV viral load, CD4+ T-cell count, ART history and demographic data were obtained. Genomic DNA was extracted from unsorted PBMC with a Qiagen kit on a QIAcube, processed in batches of 12 samples.

The TCR was taken from a woman aged 18-29 years with HIV. The input for sequencing was unsorted PBMCs, taken at the start of antiretroviral therapy, before treatment. This chain joins TRBV7-6 to TRBJ2-3, with a weak D call of TRBD1 (5 bases match). The CDR3 corresponds to CASSLRGESVTDTQYF. The nucleotide sequence is given as TGTGCCAGCAGCTTAAGGGGCGAGTCGGTCACAGATACGCAGTATTTT.